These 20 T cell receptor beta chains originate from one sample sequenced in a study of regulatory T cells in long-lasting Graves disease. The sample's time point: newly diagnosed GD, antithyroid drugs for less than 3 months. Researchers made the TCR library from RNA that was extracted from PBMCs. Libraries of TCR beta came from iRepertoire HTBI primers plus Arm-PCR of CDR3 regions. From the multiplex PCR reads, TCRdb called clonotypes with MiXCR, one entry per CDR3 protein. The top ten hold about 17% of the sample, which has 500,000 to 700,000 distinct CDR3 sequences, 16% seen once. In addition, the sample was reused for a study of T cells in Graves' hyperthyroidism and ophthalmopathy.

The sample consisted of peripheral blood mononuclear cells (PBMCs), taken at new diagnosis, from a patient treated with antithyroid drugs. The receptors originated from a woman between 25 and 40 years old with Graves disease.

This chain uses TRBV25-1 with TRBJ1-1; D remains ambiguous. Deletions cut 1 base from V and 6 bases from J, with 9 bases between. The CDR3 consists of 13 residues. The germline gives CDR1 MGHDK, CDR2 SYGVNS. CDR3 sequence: CASSESMVSEAFF. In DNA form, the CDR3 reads TGTGCCAGCAGTGAATCGATGGTCTCTGAAGCTTTCTTT.

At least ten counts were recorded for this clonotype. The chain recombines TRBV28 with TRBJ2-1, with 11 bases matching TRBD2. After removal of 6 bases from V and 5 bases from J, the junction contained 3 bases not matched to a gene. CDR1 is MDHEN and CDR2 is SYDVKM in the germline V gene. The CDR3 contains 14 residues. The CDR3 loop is CASSGTSGDNEQFF. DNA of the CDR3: TGTGCCAGCAGCGGGACTAGCGGAGACAATGAGCAGTTCTTC.

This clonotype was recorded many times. DNA for the CDR3: TGTGCCAGCAGTCCGGGACTCTCACCCCTCCACTTT. This sequence encodes CASSPGLSPLHF. The V gene is TRBV6-1, the J gene TRBJ1-6; a possible D gene is TRBD1 (5 bases). CDR1 and CDR2 from the germline V gene are MNHNS and SASEGT. The CDR3 is 12 residues long. Between the trimmed V and J ends, which lost 5 bases and 10 bases, there was a span of 9 bases.

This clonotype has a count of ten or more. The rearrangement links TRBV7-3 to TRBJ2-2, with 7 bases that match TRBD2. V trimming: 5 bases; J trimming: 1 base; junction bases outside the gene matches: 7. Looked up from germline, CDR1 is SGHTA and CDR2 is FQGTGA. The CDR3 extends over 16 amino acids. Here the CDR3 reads CASSLLGLGNTGELFF. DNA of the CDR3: TGTGCCAGCAGCCTACTAGGACTAGGGAACACCGGGGAGCTGTTTTTT.

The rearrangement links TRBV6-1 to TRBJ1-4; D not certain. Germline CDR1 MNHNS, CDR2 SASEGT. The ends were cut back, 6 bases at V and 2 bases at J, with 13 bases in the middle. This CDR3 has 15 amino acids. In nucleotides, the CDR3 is TGTGCCAGCAGATCACGTGGGATTACTAATGAAAAACTGTTTTTT. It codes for CASRSRGITNEKLFF.

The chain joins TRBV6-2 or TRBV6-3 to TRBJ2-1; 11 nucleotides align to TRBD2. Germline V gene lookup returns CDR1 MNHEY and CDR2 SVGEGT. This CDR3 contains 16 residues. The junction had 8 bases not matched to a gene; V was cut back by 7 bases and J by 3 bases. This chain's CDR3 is CASTPLTSGIYNEQFF. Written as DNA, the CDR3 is TGTGCCAGCACGCCCCTGACTAGCGGGATCTACAATGAGCAGTTCTTC.

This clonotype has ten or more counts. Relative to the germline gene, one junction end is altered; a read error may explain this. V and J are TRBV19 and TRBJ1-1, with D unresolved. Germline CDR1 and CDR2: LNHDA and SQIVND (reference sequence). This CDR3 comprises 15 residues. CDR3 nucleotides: TGTGCCAGTAGTATAAGTGCTGCGGGGAACGCTGAAGCTTTCTTT. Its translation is CASSISAAGNAEAFF.

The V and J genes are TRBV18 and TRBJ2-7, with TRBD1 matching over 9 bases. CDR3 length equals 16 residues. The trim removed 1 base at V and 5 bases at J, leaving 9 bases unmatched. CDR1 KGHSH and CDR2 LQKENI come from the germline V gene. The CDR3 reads CASSPQLPGQGNEQYF. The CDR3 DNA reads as TGTGCCAGCTCACCACAGCTCCCCGGACAGGGGAACGAGCAGTACTTC.

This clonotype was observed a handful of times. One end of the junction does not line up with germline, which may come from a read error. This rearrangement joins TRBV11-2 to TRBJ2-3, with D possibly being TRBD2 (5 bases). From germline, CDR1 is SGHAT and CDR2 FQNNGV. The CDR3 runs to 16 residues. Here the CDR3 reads CASSLDPSGTTDTQYF. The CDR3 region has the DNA TGTGCCAGTAGCTTAGATCCAAGCGGTACCACAGATACGCAGTATTTT.

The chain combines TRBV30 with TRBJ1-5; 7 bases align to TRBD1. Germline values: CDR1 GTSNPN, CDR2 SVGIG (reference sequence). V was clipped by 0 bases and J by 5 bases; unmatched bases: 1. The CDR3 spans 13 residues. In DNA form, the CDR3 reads TGTGCCTGGAGTGTACAGGGGTATCAGCCCCAGCATTTT. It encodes CAWSVQGYQPQHF.

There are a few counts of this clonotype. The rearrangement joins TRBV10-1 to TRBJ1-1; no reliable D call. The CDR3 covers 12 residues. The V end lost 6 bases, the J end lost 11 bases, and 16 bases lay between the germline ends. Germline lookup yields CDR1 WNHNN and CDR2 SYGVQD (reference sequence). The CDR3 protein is CASRVRRWEAFF. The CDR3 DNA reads TGCGCCAGCAGAGTACGAAGGTGGGAGGCTTTCTTT.

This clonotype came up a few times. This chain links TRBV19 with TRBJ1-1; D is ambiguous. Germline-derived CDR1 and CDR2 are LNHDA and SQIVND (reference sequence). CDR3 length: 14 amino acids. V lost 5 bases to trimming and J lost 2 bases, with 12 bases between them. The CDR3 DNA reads TGTGCCAGTAGTCTTCAGGACCCAAACACTGAAGCTTTCTTT. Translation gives CASSLQDPNTEAFF.

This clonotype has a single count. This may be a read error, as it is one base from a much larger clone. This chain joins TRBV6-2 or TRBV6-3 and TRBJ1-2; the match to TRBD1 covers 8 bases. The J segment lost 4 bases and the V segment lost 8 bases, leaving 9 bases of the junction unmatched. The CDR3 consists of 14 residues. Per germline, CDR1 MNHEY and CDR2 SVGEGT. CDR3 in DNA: TGTGCCAGCGGTTTTCGACAGGGGAGCTATGGCTACACCTTC. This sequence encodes CASGFRQGSYGYTF.

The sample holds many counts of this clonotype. CDR3 region: CASSLARVAGTDTQYF. The CDR3 DNA follows: TGTGCCAGCAGCTTAGCGCGGGTAGCGGGCACAGATACGCAGTATTTT. The genes are TRBV7-8 and TRBJ2-3; perhaps TRBD2 as D (6 bases). CDR1 and CDR2 from the germline V gene are SGHVS and FQNEAQ. Trimming took off 0 bases at V and 1 base at J, with 11 bases between the two ends. The CDR3 sequence is 16 residues long.

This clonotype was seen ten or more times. CDR3 sequence reads: CASSALRTLLYGYTF. The CDR3 DNA reads TGTGCCAGCAGTGCCTTGAGGACGCTCCTCTATGGCTACACCTTC. This rearrangement joins TRBV12-3 or TRBV12-4 to TRBJ1-2; no reliable D call. Trimming pared 5 bases from V and 4 bases from J, leaving 17 bases between. The length of the CDR3 is 15 residues.

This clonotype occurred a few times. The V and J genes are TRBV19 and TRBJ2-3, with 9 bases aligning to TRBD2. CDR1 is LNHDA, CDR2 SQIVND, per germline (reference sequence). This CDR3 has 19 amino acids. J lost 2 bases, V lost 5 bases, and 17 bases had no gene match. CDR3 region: CASSPKTLRTSAYTDTQYF. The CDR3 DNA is TGTGCCAGTAGTCCCAAAACCCTCCGGACTAGCGCGTACACAGATACGCAGTATTTT.

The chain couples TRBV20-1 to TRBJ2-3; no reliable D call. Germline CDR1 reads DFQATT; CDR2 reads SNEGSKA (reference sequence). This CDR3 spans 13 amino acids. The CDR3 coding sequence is TGCAGCGCGTGGGGAATGAACACAGATACGCAGTATTTT. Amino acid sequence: CSAWGMNTDTQYF.

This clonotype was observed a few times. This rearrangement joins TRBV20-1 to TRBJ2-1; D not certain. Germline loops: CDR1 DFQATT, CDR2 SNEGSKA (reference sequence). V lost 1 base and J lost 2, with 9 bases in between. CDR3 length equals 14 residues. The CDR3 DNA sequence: TGCAGTGCTAGAGGGGGAAAGGCCTACAATGAGCAGTTCTTC. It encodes CSARGGKAYNEQFF.

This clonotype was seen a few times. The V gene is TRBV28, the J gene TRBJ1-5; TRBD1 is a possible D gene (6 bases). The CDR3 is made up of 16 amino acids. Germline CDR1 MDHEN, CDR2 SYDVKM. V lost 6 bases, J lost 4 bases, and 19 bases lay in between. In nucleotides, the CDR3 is TGTGCCAGCAGGTGGGGGGGGCAGGGAGGAAATCAGCCCCAGCATTTT. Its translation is CASRWGGQGGNQPQHF.

In nucleotides, the CDR3 is TGCGCCAGCAGCGCTGGACTAGCGGGAGAGCAGTTCTTC. Amino acid sequence: CASSAGLAGEQFF. This chain uses TRBV10-1 with TRBJ2-1, with 12 bases aligning to TRBD2. Trimming removed 6 bases from V and 10 bases from J; junction bases left unmatched: 4. The CDR3 extends over 13 amino acids. Germline V gene sequence: CDR1 WNHNN, CDR2 SYGVQD (reference sequence).